A single sample gave rise to the 6 T cell receptor beta chains below, sequenced in a study of T cell responses to AZD1222 COVID-19 vaccine. Libraries were prepared by immunoSEQ multiplex PCR; TCRdb keeps only in-frame clonotypes and omits some of them. The sample holds 95,000 to 150,000 clones, about 85% seen once. The starting material was peripheral blood, obtained on day 0 of AZD1222 vaccination. These receptors originate from an adult in good health.

The CDR3 region has the DNA TGCGCCAGCAGCCAAGGGCCAGATGGGGCCAACGTCCTGACTTTC. Translated: CASSQGPDGANVLTF. J is TRBJ2-6 and V is TRBV4-3; D gene ambiguous. The V gene's germline CDR1 is LGHNA and CDR2 YSLEER. The CDR3 extends over 15 amino acids. V lost 1 base, J lost 3 bases, and 7 bases lay in between.

V usage is TRBV7-2 and J usage is TRBJ2-3; D remains unclear. V was shortened by 1 base and J by 0 bases, with 8 bases between the two germline ends. The germline V gene has CDR1 SGHTA and CDR2 FQGNSA. This CDR3 has 15 residues. The CDR3, as DNA: TGTGCCAGCAGCTTAGGAGGTCCTAGCACAGATACGCAGTATTTT. Protein sequence: CASSLGGPSTDTQYF.

This chain connects TRBV3-1 (or the pseudogene TRBV3-2) to TRBJ2-4; 7 positions match TRBD2. Losses at the gene ends were 4 bases for V and 6 bases for J; bases not matched to a gene: 9. There are 15 residues in the CDR3. CDR1 and CDR2 (germline): LGHDT, YNNKEL (reference sequence). The chain's CDR3 is CASSLDPGEGNIQYF. The CDR3 DNA reads as TGTGCCAGCAGCCTCGACCCGGGGGAGGGAAACATTCAGTACTTC.

In the case of this clone: Mismatch with germline at one junction end may stem from a read error. This sequence joins TRBV5-1 and TRBJ2-3, with 12 bases fitting TRBD2. This CDR3 region has 15 residues. The V gene's germline CDR1 is SGHRS and CDR2 YFSETQ. DNA of the CDR3: TGTGCCAGCAGCTTTCTAGCGGGGGGGCCAGATACGCAGTATTTT. It is translated as CASSFLAGGPDTQYF.

The gene calls are TRBV29-1 and TRBJ2-2; D is ambiguous. Trimming stripped 4 bases from V and 4 bases from J, with 10 bases between. Germline V lookup: CDR1 SQVTM, CDR2 ANQGSEA. The CDR3 is 13 residues long. This CDR3 is CSVAPKGTGELFF. DNA for the CDR3: TGCAGCGTTGCACCAAAGGGCACCGGGGAGCTGTTTTTT.

The rearrangement joins TRBV9 to TRBJ1-5, with D tentatively TRBD1 (6 bases). Germline V CDR1 and CDR2: SGDLS, YYNGEE. Trimming pared 3 bases from V and 0 bases from J, leaving 7 bases between. There are 14 residues in the CDR3. In nucleotides, the CDR3 is TGTGCCAGCAGCGAAGGGGGTAGCAATCAGCCCCAGCATTTT. Its protein product is CASSEGGSNQPQHF.